The 28 T cell receptor beta chains below were found in one sample sequenced in a study of lymphopenia after photon versus proton radiotherapy. Here immunoSEQ multiplex PCR was the method, and the copy in TCRdb shows in-frame clones only, minus some. The sample lists tens of thousands of clones, about 92% occurring once. The sequences come from peripheral blood, collected from a patient treated with photon-based radiotherapy. The receptor set was obtained from a woman aged 45-60 years with cholangiocarcinoma.

This chain's CDR3 is CASSPGTYGNTGELFF. The DNA of the CDR3 is TGTGCCAGCTCACCAGGGACATACGGGAACACCGGGGAGCTGTTTTTT. The chain links TRBV18 to TRBJ2-2; D possibly corresponds to TRBD1 (6 bases). Germline CDR1 is KGHSH and CDR2 is LQKENI. CDR3 length: 16 residues. Trimming cost V 2 bases and J 1 base, with 11 bases left between them.

The chain has TRBV9 and TRBJ1-2; 7 bases agree with TRBD1. Germline assignment: CDR1 SGDLS and CDR2 YYNGEE. The CDR3 contains 12 residues. J gave up 0 bases and V 8 bases, and 1 base lay outside the gene matches. As DNA, the CDR3 is TGTGCCAGTACAGGGGCTAACTATGGCTACACCTTC. This translates into CASTGANYGYTF. The variable domain in full, completed from reference TRBV9 and TRBJ1-2, reads DSGVTQTPKHLITATGQRVTLRCSPRSGDLSVYWYQQSLDQGLQFLIQYYNGEERAKGNILERFSAQQFPDLHSELNLSSLELGDSALYFCASTGANYGYTFGSGTRLTVV.

V is TRBV5-1 and J is TRBJ1-6, with a weak D call TRBD1 (5 bases). CDR1 is SGHRS, CDR2 YFSETQ, per germline. The CDR3 is made up of 15 amino acids. V lost 4 bases and J lost 7, with 15 bases in between. CDR3 bases: TGCGCCAGCAGCAGATCCCAGGGTCAAAATTCACCCCTCCACTTT. The encoded protein is CASSRSQGQNSPLHF.

In this sample, this clone turned up once. The rearrangement links TRBV7-2 to TRBJ2-5; 9 nucleotides align to TRBD1. The J call is in doubt because the DNA end fits TRBJ2-7 better. CDR1 and CDR2 (germline): SGHTA, FQGNSA. The CDR3 sequence is 14 residues long. CDR3 sequence (DNA): TGTGCCAGCAGTTACGACAGGGGGAAGTACGAGCAGTACTTC. Its protein product is CASSYDRGKYEQYF.

There are a few counts of this clone. Its ends do not fully match the called genes, so a read error is possible. The gene calls are TRBV7-9 and TRBJ1-5; unclear D gene. CDR1 is SEHNR, CDR2 FQNEAQ, per germline (reference sequence). The CDR3 is made up of 12 amino acids. This CDR3 reads CASGLVGQPQHF. In DNA, the CDR3 is TGTGCCAGCGGCTTGGTTGGGCAGCCCCAGCATTTT.

V gene TRBV10-3 combines with J gene TRBJ1-6; TRBD1 agrees at 9 bases. J gave up 10 bases and V 4 bases, and 8 bases lay outside the gene matches. The CDR3 spans 15 residues. Germline values: CDR1 ENHRY, CDR2 SYGVKD. The CDR3 is CAISVGPTGGSPLHF. The CDR3 region has the DNA TGTGCCATCAGTGTGGGCCCGACAGGGGGATCACCCCTCCACTTT.

The chain links TRBV7-6 to TRBJ2-3; D remains unclear. Germline V gene sequence: CDR1 SGHVS, CDR2 FNYEAQ. The CDR3 has 12 amino acids. Trimming removed 1 base from V and 6 bases from J, with 5 bases in between. The CDR3 reads CASSLGRDTQYF. CDR3 coding DNA: TGTGCCAGCAGCTTAGGTCGGGATACGCAGTATTTT.

CDR3 loop: CASSYGRRGGNEQFF. As DNA, the CDR3 is TGTGCCAGCAGTTATGGCCGACGGGGAGGGAATGAGCAGTTCTTC. The chain links TRBV6-5 to TRBJ2-1, with 7 bases matching TRBD2. The CDR3 covers 15 residues. CDR1 and CDR2 from the germline V gene are MNHEY and SVGAGI. The trim removed 3 bases at V and 7 bases at J, leaving 9 bases unmatched.

The V and J genes are TRBV19 and TRBJ1-2; D is ambiguous. The CDR3 totals 13 residues. The germline gives CDR1 LNHDA, CDR2 SQIVND (reference sequence). Deletions cut 0 bases from V and 6 bases from J, with 8 bases between. This CDR3 reads CASSIDRANGYTF. The CDR3 DNA is TGTGCCAGTAGTATAGATCGGGCAAATGGCTACACCTTC. Variable domain in full (rest from reference TRBV19 and TRBJ1-2): DGGITQSPKYLFRKEGQNVTLSCEQNLNHDAMYWYRQDPGQGLRLIYYSQIVNDFQKGDIAEGYSVSREKKESFPLTVTSAQKNPTAFYLCASSIDRANGYTFGSGTRLTVV.

This chain joins TRBV5-1 and TRBJ1-4; no definite D call. Germline CDR1 is SGHRS and CDR2 is YFSETQ. The CDR3 consists of 16 residues. V lost 0 bases, J lost 0 bases, and 9 bases lay in between. CDR3 coding DNA: TGCGCCAGCAGCTTGGAGGTTGCCGCAACTAATGAAAAACTGTTTTTT. This gives the protein CASSLEVAATNEKLFF.

This chain joins TRBV5-8 and TRBJ1-5; 8 bases align to TRBD1. V lost 4 bases, J lost 2 bases, and 2 bases stayed unmatched. Germline CDR1 SGHTS, CDR2 YDEGEE. The CDR3 is made up of 14 amino acids. CDR3 region: CASSRGQGNQPQHF. The DNA for the CDR3 is TGTGCCAGCAGCAGGGGACAGGGCAATCAGCCCCAGCATTTT.

This rearrangement joins TRBV7-2 to TRBJ2-1, with a possible D match to TRBD1 (7 bases). This CDR3 is built from 16 residues. CDR1 and CDR2 from the germline V gene are SGHTA and FQGNSA. The germline V and J ends were trimmed by 5 bases and 2 bases, with 16 bases remaining between them. The CDR3 DNA reads TGTGCCAGCAGCACACAGGGGCGGGGAACCTACAATGAGCAGTTCTTC. Protein sequence: CASSTQGRGTYNEQFF.

The V call is TRBV11-2, the J call TRBJ2-5, with D perhaps matching TRBD1 or TRBD2 (5 bases each). Germline V gene data show CDR1 as SGHAT and CDR2 as FQNNGV. V shed 7 bases and J shed 2 bases, with 29 bases lying between them. The CDR3 contains 19 residues. Here the CDR3 reads CASTLADRGLAALQETQYF. The CDR3 DNA reads as TGTGCCAGCACCCTCGCGGACCGGGGCCTCGCGGCCCTTCAAGAGACCCAGTACTTC. Combining the CDR3 with reference TRBV11-2 and TRBJ2-5 gives the whole variable domain EAGVAQSPRYKIIEKRQSVAFWCNPISGHATLYWYQQILGQGPKLLIQFQNNGVVDDSQLPKDRFSAERLKGVDSTLKIQPAKLEDSAVYLCASTLADRGLAALQETQYFGPGTRLLVL.

The chain combines TRBV7-2 with TRBJ2-7, with 9 positions matching TRBD2. Germline assignment: CDR1 SGHTA and CDR2 FQGNSA. This CDR3 is 15 amino acids long. The junction had 7 bases not matched to a gene; V was cut back by 1 base and J by 6 bases. For the CDR3, the DNA is TGTGCCAGCAGCTTAGTTTCGAGCGGGGGGTCCGAGCAGTACTTC. Its protein is CASSLVSSGGSEQYF.

This clone was recorded a few times. The CDR3 DNA sequence: TGTGCCAGCAGTGGGACGGACCAAGAGACCCAGTACTTC. Its protein product is CASSGTDQETQYF. The V and J genes are TRBV7-9 and TRBJ2-5; the D gene could be TRBD1 or TRBD2 (5 bases each). The CDR3 loop spans 13 amino acids. Germline V CDR1 and CDR2: SEHNR, FQNEAQ (reference sequence). Trimming removed 6 bases at V and 0 bases at J, with 8 bases between.

The chain has TRBV5-6 and TRBJ2-1; the match to TRBD2 covers 8 bases. The junction had 6 bases not matched to a gene; V was cut back by 2 bases and J by 5 bases. The CDR3 totals 15 residues. Germline-derived CDR1 and CDR2 are SGHDT and YYEEEE. CDR3 sequence reads: CASSLPAGVDNEQFF. DNA of the CDR3: TGTGCCAGCAGCTTACCAGCGGGGGTAGACAATGAGCAGTTCTTC.

Here the CDR3 reads CASSTRGGDSNQPQHF. The DNA for the CDR3 is TGTGCCAGTAGTACGCGGGGAGGCGATAGCAATCAGCCCCAGCATTTT. This rearrangement joins TRBV19 to TRBJ1-5; no clear D gene. Germline assignment: CDR1 LNHDA and CDR2 SQIVND (reference sequence). There are 16 residues in the CDR3. Trimming pared 4 bases from V and 0 bases from J, leaving 13 bases between.

The chain recombines TRBV7-9 with TRBJ1-2; 10 bases are a match to TRBD1. The CDR3 is made up of 14 amino acids. V shed 3 bases, J shed 8 bases, and the junction held 6 bases outside the gene matches. Germline V gene sequence: CDR1 SEHNR, CDR2 FQNEAQ (reference sequence). CDR3 DNA: TGTGCCAGCAGCTTCCCCGGGACAGGGGTCGGCTACACCTTC. The encoded protein is CASSFPGTGVGYTF. Looking up the rest from reference TRBV7-9 and TRBJ1-2 gives the full variable domain: DTGVSQNPRHKITKRGQNVTFRCDPISEHNRLYWYRQTLGQGPEFLTYFQNEAQLEKSRLLSDRFSAERPKGSFSTLEIQRTEQGDSAMYLCASSFPGTGVGYTFGSGTRLTVV.

J is TRBJ2-1 and V is TRBV10-3; 9 bases fit TRBD2. The V and J ends lost 3 bases and 0 bases, in that order; junction bases with no gene match: 9. This CDR3 contains 18 residues. Germline V gene data show CDR1 as ENHRY and CDR2 as SYGVKD. In DNA, the CDR3 is TGTGCCATCAGTGAAGGGCTAGCGGGGCAGAGCTCCTACAATGAGCAGTTCTTC. Protein sequence: CAISEGLAGQSSYNEQFF.

The V and J genes are TRBV7-9 and TRBJ2-5; TRBD2 matches at 10 bases. The CDR3 sequence is 19 residues long. Germline V gene sequence: CDR1 SEHNR, CDR2 FQNEAQ (reference sequence). The V segment lost 1 base and the J segment 2 bases; nucleotides outside the gene matches: 13. CDR3 region: CASSLGALAGAARQETQYF. CDR3 nucleotide sequence: TGTGCCAGCAGCTTAGGGGCCCTAGCGGGGGCAGCCAGACAAGAGACCCAGTACTTC.

This chain joins TRBV27 and TRBJ1-1, with 7 bases identical to TRBD1. Trimming cost V 5 bases and J 1 base; bases outside gene matches: 4. CDR1 is MNHEY, CDR2 SMNVEV, per germline (reference sequence). CDR3 length: 14 residues. The CDR3 loop is CASSKGQKNTEAFF. The DNA of the CDR3 is TGTGCCAGCAGTAAGGGACAGAAGAACACTGAAGCTTTCTTT.

V usage is TRBV9 and J usage is TRBJ2-2; TRBD2 matches at 7 bases. The germline V gene has CDR1 SGDLS and CDR2 YYNGEE. Unmatched junction bases numbered 4, after V lost 4 bases and J lost 4 bases. CDR3 length: 14 residues. This CDR3 reads CASSPRLATGELFF. The CDR3 DNA sequence: TGTGCCAGCAGCCCCAGACTAGCCACCGGGGAGCTGTTTTTT. Drawing the rest from reference TRBV9 and TRBJ2-2, the complete variable domain is DSGVTQTPKHLITATGQRVTLRCSPRSGDLSVYWYQQSLDQGLQFLIQYYNGEERAKGNILERFSAQQFPDLHSELNLSSLELGDSALYFCASSPRLATGELFFGEGSRLTVL.

J is TRBJ2-7 and V is TRBV1; the table's TRBD2 call for D was not verified on the DNA. TRBV1 is deemed a pseudogene. The CDR3 is 12 residues long. The CDR3: CTPPERLYEQYF. Written as DNA, the CDR3 is TGCACCCCCCCTGAGCGACTCTACGAGCAGTACTTC.

This rearrangement joins TRBV7-2 to TRBJ2-7; TRBD2 is a possible D gene (7 bases). From germline, CDR1 is SGHTA and CDR2 FQGNSA. The CDR3 extends over 13 amino acids. Trimming took 5 bases from V and 7 from J, leaving 15 bases between them. The CDR3 protein is CASSLPGGLEQYF. CDR3 bases: TGTGCCAGCAGCCTCCCCGGGGGGCTGGAGCAGTACTTC.

The J gene is TRBJ1-6, the V gene TRBV2, with D perhaps TRBD1 (5 bases). CDR3 length: 18 residues. The V gene's germline CDR1 is SNHLY and CDR2 FYNNEI. Trimming removed 6 bases at V and 1 base at J, with 19 bases between. The CDR3: CASRGEILLRSYNSPLHF. CDR3 in DNA: TGTGCCAGCAGGGGGGAGATATTGCTCCGGTCCTATAATTCACCCCTCCACTTT.

The V and J genes are TRBV30 and TRBJ1-2; the D is unclear. Germline CDR1 reads GTSNPN; CDR2 reads SVGIG (reference sequence). Deletions cut 3 bases from V and 5 bases from J, with 10 bases between. CDR3 length: 12 amino acids. CDR3: CAWRADLYGYTF. As DNA, the CDR3 is TGTGCCTGGAGAGCAGACTTGTATGGCTACACCTTC.

The chain employs TRBV27 and TRBJ2-1; the D gene is possibly TRBD1 (5 bases). V lost 5 bases and J 8 bases, leaving 19 bases between the germline ends. The CDR3 is made up of 15 amino acids. Per the germline V gene, CDR1 is MNHEY and CDR2 is SMNVEV (reference sequence). The CDR3 is CASSTAGFVPHEQFF. DNA for the CDR3: TGTGCCAGCAGTACCGCAGGGTTTGTTCCGCATGAGCAGTTCTTC.

The J gene is TRBJ1-2, the V gene TRBV4-3; 11 nucleotides match TRBD1. The length of the CDR3 is 17 residues. CDR1 is LGHNA, CDR2 YSLEER, per germline. V lost 0 bases to trimming and J lost 4 bases; unmatched junction nucleotides: 7. This CDR3 reads CASSQDQGTGGGYGYTF. The CDR3 region has the DNA TGCGCCAGCAGCCAAGATCAAGGGACAGGGGGTGGCTATGGCTACACCTTC.